These T cell receptor beta chains were read from a single sample in a study of blood T cells in healthy people across ages. TCRdb passed the 5' RACE reads through MiXCR, listing each CDR3 protein once. The table has roughly 2 million distinct CDR3 sequences, 40% to 55% seen once; the top ten hold about 2.1%. Sequenced material: blood. The receptors shown here come from a woman aged 40 to 55 in good health. The CDR3 runs from the conserved cysteine through the conserved F or W. The order of the fields is D gene, J gene, clone size, V gene, CDR3 protein, CDR3 DNA. D genes are given only for firm matches. Size values are once, few and many counts, or a class for expanded clones, and some rows have none.

-,TRBJ2-6,-,TRBV20-1,CSARARGRSGANVLTF,TGCAGTGCTAGAGCCAGGGGACGGTCTGGGGCCAACGTCCTGACTTTC
-,TRBJ2-7,-,TRBV4-3,CASSQEGTGFYEQYF,TGCGCCAGCAGCCAAGAGGGGACCGGCTTCTACGAGCAGTACTTC
-,TRBJ1-1,few,TRBV6-2/TRBV6-3,CASSTRRNTEAFF,TGTGCCAGCAGTACGAGGAGGAACACTGAAGCTTTCTTT
-,TRBJ1-4,-,TRBV29-1,CSVEKQGPEKLFF,TGCAGCGTTGAAAAGCAGGGACCTGAAAAACTGTTTTTT
TRBD2,TRBJ2-3,few,TRBV12-3/TRBV12-4,CAITRGAHTDTQYF,TGTGCCATCACGCGGGGGGCGCACACAGATACGCAGTATTTT
-,TRBJ2-5,-,TRBV14,CAGSQVWRSKETQYF,TGTGCCGGCAGCCAAGTCTGGCGCAGCAAGGAGACCCAGTACTTC
-,TRBJ2-7,few,TRBV12-3/TRBV12-4,CASSDDRAYEQYF,TGTGCCAGCAGTGACGACAGAGCCTACGAGCAGTACTTC
-,TRBJ2-1,-,TRBV7-2,CASSLEWGSYNEQFF,TGTGCCAGCAGCTTAGAGTGGGGGTCCTACAATGAGCAGTTCTTC
TRBD2,TRBJ2-3,few,TRBV6-2/TRBV6-3,CASSSAGDTDTQYF,TGTGCCAGCAGTTCCGCGGGAGACACAGATACGCAGTATTTT
-,TRBJ2-7,few,TRBV15,CATSSAYSESSYEQYF,TGTGCCACCAGCAGCGCCTACAGTGAGAGCTCCTACGAGCAGTACTTC
-,TRBJ2-7,-,TRBV4-1,CASSQDPGPPFPGEQYF,TGCGCCAGCAGCCAAGACCCGGGACCCCCTTTCCCTGGCGAGCAGTACTTC
-,TRBJ2-7,-,TRBV6-6,CASSYSARADSYEQYF,TGTGCCAGCAGTTACTCGGCACGAGCGGACTCCTACGAGCAGTACTTC
-,TRBJ2-3,-,TRBV12-3/TRBV12-4,CASSLTTVSTDTQYF,TGTGCCAGCAGTTTAACGACCGTGAGCACAGATACGCAGTATTTT
-,TRBJ2-2,-,TRBV5-4,CASSPMGTGELFF,TGTGCCAGCAGCCCAATGGGCACCGGGGAGCTGTTTTTT
-,TRBJ2-5,-,TRBV20-1,CSAREGASRERETQYF,TGCAGTGCTAGGGAGGGGGCATCTAGGGAGCGGGAGACCCAGTACTTC
TRBD2,TRBJ2-7,-,TRBV6-1,CASSDSGGAWEQYF,TGTGCCAGCAGTGATAGCGGGGGGGCGTGGGAGCAGTACTTC
TRBD2,TRBJ2-1,few,TRBV20-1,CSAARITSGGYNEQFF,TGCAGTGCCGCCCGTATCACTAGCGGGGGGTACAATGAGCAGTTCTTC
-,TRBJ1-5,few,TRBV7-2,CASSLVSDGQPQHF,TGTGCCAGCAGCTTAGTGTCAGATGGTCAGCCCCAGCATTTT
-,TRBJ2-5,once,TRBV20-1,CSARGWDKEYF,TGCAGTGCTAGGGGCTGGGACAAAGAGTACTTC
-,TRBJ2-5,-,TRBV14,CASSRTDAGTQYF,TGTGCCAGCAGCCGGACAGACGCGGGGACCCAGTACTTC
-,TRBJ2-7,-,TRBV12-3/TRBV12-4,CASRTGTTTYEQYF,TGTGCCAGCAGAACCGGGACAACTACCTACGAGCAGTACTTC
TRBD1,TRBJ2-6,-,TRBV7-2,CAGSLNRGNSGANVLTF,TGTGCCGGCAGCTTAAACAGGGGAAACTCTGGGGCCAACGTCCTGACTTTC
-,TRBJ1-2,-,TRBV6-6,CAIRSTGLYGYTF,TGTGCCATCCGGAGCACAGGTCTCTATGGCTACACCTTC
-,TRBJ1-4,-,TRBV12-3/TRBV12-4,CASSPQPDEKLFF,TGTGCCAGCAGTCCTCAGCCCGATGAAAAACTGTTTTTT
-,TRBJ2-7,few,TRBV20-1,CSAIGRHLGEQYF,TGCAGTGCTATTGGGAGACACCTAGGCGAGCAGTACTTC
TRBD2,TRBJ2-5,-,TRBV28,CASRAELANQETQYF,TGTGCCAGCAGGGCCGAACTAGCGAACCAAGAGACCCAGTACTTC
-,TRBJ2-7,few,TRBV7-2,CASTSPGVPYEQYF,TGTGCCAGCACCTCCCCCGGGGTCCCCTACGAGCAGTACTTC
-,TRBJ2-3,-,TRBV7-9,CASSLSDSPSPYF,TGTGCCAGCAGCTTATCCGACTCCCCAAGTCCGTATTTT
TRBD1,TRBJ1-2,-,TRBV28,CASKIPGQGPRGYTF,TGTGCCAGCAAAATCCCGGGACAGGGGCCCCGTGGCTACACCTTC
-,TRBJ2-7,-,TRBV7-7,CASSLSTAQGSEQYF,TGTGCTAGCAGCTTATCGACAGCCCAGGGATCTGAGCAGTACTTC
TRBD2,TRBJ2-2,once,TRBV5-1,CASSFESGGANTGELFF,TGCGCCAGCAGCTTCGAAAGCGGGGGCGCGAACACCGGGGAGCTGTTTTTT
-,TRBJ2-3,-,TRBV14,CASSPDRRGTDTQYF,TGTGCCAGCAGCCCCGACCGCCGGGGCACAGATACGCAGTATTTT
-,TRBJ1-6,-,TRBV28,CASRPFGRGVDSPLHF,TGTGCCAGCAGACCCTTCGGACGCGGGGTAGATTCACCCCTCCACTTT
TRBD1,TRBJ1-2,-,TRBV12-3/TRBV12-4,CASSRGGLSYTF,TGTGCCAGCAGCAGGGGGGGGCTGAGCTACACCTTC
-,TRBJ2-5,-,TRBV7-3,CASSLRPAGETQYF,TGTGCCAGCAGCTTAAGACCCGCAGGAGAGACCCAGTACTTC
-,TRBJ2-3,-,TRBV20-1,CSARDSTSPADTQYF,TGCAGTGCTAGAGATAGTACTAGCCCCGCAGATACGCAGTATTTT
TRBD1,TRBJ2-5,-,TRBV6-5,CASTLVGTGEETQYF,TGTGCCAGCACTCTAGTCGGGACAGGGGAAGAGACCCAGTACTTC
-,TRBJ2-7,-,TRBV5-5,CASSLRAVDYEQYF,TGTGCCAGCAGCTTGCGTGCAGTTGACTACGAGCAGTACTTC
-,TRBJ2-1,once,TRBV24-1,CATSDPSPSYNEQFF,TGTGCCACCAGTGATCCCTCCCCCTCCTACAATGAGCAGTTCTTC
-,TRBJ2-3,few,TRBV5-1,CASRPQVGDTDTQYF,TGCGCCAGCAGACCACAGGTTGGGGACACAGATACGCAGTATTTT
TRBD2,TRBJ2-5,few,TRBV11-2,CASSLATSGFETQYF,TGTGCCAGCAGCTTAGCTACTAGCGGTTTCGAGACCCAGTACTTC
-,TRBJ1-4,few,TRBV20-1,CSASLPLGYEKLFF,TGCAGTGCTAGTCTTCCTTTAGGATATGAAAAACTGTTTTTT
TRBD2,TRBJ2-1,-,TRBV6-2/TRBV6-3,CASSSPGLAGGPYNEQFF,TGTGCCAGCAGCTCCCCGGGACTAGCGGGGGGACCTTACAATGAGCAGTTCTTC
-,TRBJ2-1,few,TRBV20-1,CSARAQGPNEQFF,TGCAGTGCTAGAGCCCAGGGGCCCAATGAGCAGTTCTTC
-,TRBJ1-1,-,TRBV7-2,CASSLALIGLMNTEAFF,TGTGCCAGCAGCTTAGCTTTAATAGGACTGATGAACACTGAAGCTTTCTTT
-,TRBJ2-5,-,TRBV13,CASTGDPSRGETQYF,TGTGCCAGCACCGGTGATCCCTCCCGGGGGGAGACCCAGTACTTC
-,TRBJ2-3,-,TRBV12-3/TRBV12-4,CASSSRPYTDTQYF,TGTGCCAGCAGCTCCCGACCTTACACAGATACGCAGTATTTT
-,TRBJ2-1,-,TRBV7-2,CASSLRGLAYNEQFF,TGTGCCAGCAGCTTAAGGGGGTTGGCCTACAATGAGCAGTTCTTC
TRBD1,TRBJ2-1,-,TRBV19,CASSQQQGGGEQFF,TGTGCCAGTAGTCAACAACAGGGGGGAGGTGAGCAGTTCTTC
-,TRBJ1-4,-,TRBV6-2/TRBV6-3,CASSFGTQGVKLFF,TGTGCCAGCAGTTTCGGGACCCAAGGAGTAAAACTGTTTTTT
TRBD2,TRBJ2-1,-,TRBV24-1,CATSDSFPGTSGTNEQFF,TGTGCCACCAGTGATTCCTTTCCCGGGACTAGCGGAACCAATGAGCAGTTCTTC
-,TRBJ2-7,-,TRBV28,CASSLFGNYQGEQYF,TGTGCCAGCAGTTTATTTGGGAACTACCAAGGCGAGCAGTACTTC
TRBD1,TRBJ2-7,many,TRBV5-1,CASSPRDRGYEQYF,TGCGCCAGCAGCCCCCGGGACAGGGGCTACGAGCAGTACTTC
-,TRBJ2-5,-,TRBV2,CTSRDRGQETQYF,TGTACCAGCAGAGACCGGGGGCAAGAGACCCAGTACTTC
-,TRBJ2-3,-,TRBV7-2,CASSSENRGTDTQYF,TGTGCCAGCAGCTCCGAGAACAGGGGCACAGATACGCAGTATTTT